The present T cell receptor beta chain was sequenced within a study of CD8 T cells in ankylosing spondylitis. Quantitative 5'-RACE with molecular barcodes was used to make the TCR beta libraries. TCRdb reprocessed the 5' RACE reads via MiXCR and lists one record per CDR3 protein. The sample contains roughly 180,000 distinct CDR3 sequences, 9.5% to 13% of which appear only once. Germline values: CDR1 ENHRY, CDR2 SYGVKD. V was cut by 3 bases and J by 1 base, with 10 bases left in between. There are 15 residues in the CDR3. This clonotype was counted ten times or more. Its antigen is unidentified. Notes on the study in general: CD8+ cells made up the disease-linked clones, which were relatively rare in peripheral blood. Seemingly characteristic of ankylosing spondylitis blood was a TCR beta motif consisting of about 8 highly homologous variants. The authors reported significant enrichment of disease-linked clones in matched ankylosing spondylitis synovial fluid.

The sample taken for sequencing was blood, either unsorted or a sorted T cell fraction (not recorded which). This clonotype originated in a male donor with ankylosing spondylitis or in good health (not recorded which). The chain carries TRBV10-3 and TRBJ1-5; the D is unclear. The CDR3 DNA reads TGTGCCATCAGTGAAGTAGTTGGGAGCAATCAGCCCCAGCATTTT. Its protein is CAISEVVGSNQPQHF.